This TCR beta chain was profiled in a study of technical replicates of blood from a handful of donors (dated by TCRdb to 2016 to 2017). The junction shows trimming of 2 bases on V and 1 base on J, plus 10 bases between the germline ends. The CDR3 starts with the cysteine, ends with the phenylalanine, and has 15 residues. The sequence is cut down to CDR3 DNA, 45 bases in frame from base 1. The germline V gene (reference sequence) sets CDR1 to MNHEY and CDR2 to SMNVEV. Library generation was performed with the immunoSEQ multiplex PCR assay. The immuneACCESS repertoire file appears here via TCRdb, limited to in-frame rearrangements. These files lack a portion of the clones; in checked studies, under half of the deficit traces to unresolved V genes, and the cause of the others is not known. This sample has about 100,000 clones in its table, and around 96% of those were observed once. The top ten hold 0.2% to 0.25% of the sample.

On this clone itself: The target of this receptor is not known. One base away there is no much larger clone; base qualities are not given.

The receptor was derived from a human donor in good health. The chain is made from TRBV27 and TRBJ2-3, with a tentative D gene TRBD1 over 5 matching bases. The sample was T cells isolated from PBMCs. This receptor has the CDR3 CASSLTAQGTDTQYF. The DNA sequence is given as TGTGCCAGCAGTTTAACCGCACAGGGCACAGATACGCAGTATTTT.